These T cell receptor beta chains were read from a single sample in a study of long-term antiretroviral therapy in people with HIV. Sequencing was performed with immunoSEQ multiplex PCR; in TCRdb, only in-frame clones are kept and a portion is missing. This sample carries over 8,500 clones, about 81% of them seen once, and the ten largest clones take 20%. Sequenced material: unsorted PBMCs, taken less than 7.5 years after starting antiretroviral therapy. The receptor source for this set is a man aged 50-60 years with HIV. The CDR3 runs from the conserved cysteine through the conserved F or W. The order of the fields is V gene, D gene, clone size, J gene, CDR3 protein, CDR3 DNA. A D gene is named only where the DNA matches it firmly. Expanded clones are given a class, and other clones once, few, many or no size at all.

V: TRBV20-1
D: .
size: .
J: TRBJ1-1
CDR3: CSARTTNGAFF
DNA: TGCAGTGCTCGAACGACCAATGGAGCTTTCTTT

V: TRBV5-6
D: .
size: .
J: TRBJ2-5
CDR3: CASSLAGEVETQYF
DNA: TGTGCCAGCAGCTTGGCGGGGGAGGTAGAGACCCAGTACTTC

V: TRBV5-8
D: .
size: .
J: TRBJ1-4
CDR3: CASSLDEKLFF
DNA: TGTGCCAGCAGCTTGGATGAAAAACTGTTTTTT

V: TRBV7-9
D: .
size: .
J: TRBJ1-5
CDR3: CASSTLRGGSNQPQHF
DNA: TGTGCCAGCAGCACCCTTAGGGGTGGTAGCAATCAGCCCCAGCATTTT

V: TRBV6-4
D: .
size: .
J: TRBJ2-1
CDR3: CASSDGGYNEQFF
DNA: TGTGCCAGCAGTGACGGCGGCTACAATGAGCAGTTCTTC

V: TRBV6-5
D: TRBD1
size: .
J: TRBJ1-2
CDR3: CASSQPGQGYYGYTF
DNA: TGTGCCAGCAGTCAACCGGGACAGGGGTACTATGGCTACACCTTC

V: TRBV4-1
D: TRBD2
size: .
J: TRBJ2-3
CDR3: CASSQDVIAGGPTPTDTQYF
DNA: TGCGCCAGCAGCCAAGATGTGATAGCGGGGGGCCCTACCCCCACAGATACGCAGTATTTT

V: TRBV5-1
D: .
size: .
J: TRBJ1-1
CDR3: CASSLAGQREAFF
DNA: TGCGCCAGCAGCTTGGCCGGACAGCGTGAAGCTTTCTTT

V: TRBV5-6
D: .
size: .
J: TRBJ2-7
CDR3: CASSSAGRPYEQYF
DNA: TGTGCCAGCAGCTCCGCCGGGCGGCCCTACGAGCAGTACTTC

V: TRBV27
D: TRBD1
size: once
J: TRBJ1-2
CDR3: CASSLRGGFGYGYTF
DNA: TGTGCCAGCAGTCTCAGGGGGGGGTTTGGCTATGGCTACACCTTC

V: TRBV20-1
D: .
size: .
J: TRBJ2-3
CDR3: CSAPGGDTQYF
DNA: TGCAGTGCTCCTGGTGGTGATACGCAGTATTTT

V: TRBV5-1
D: TRBD2
size: .
J: TRBJ2-1
CDR3: CASSLGGGSYNEQFF
DNA: TGCGCCAGCAGCTTGGGGGGGGGTTCCTACAATGAGCAGTTCTTC

V: TRBV6-1
D: TRBD2
size: .
J: TRBJ2-7
CDR3: CAISESSQGLYEQYF
DNA: TGTGCCATCAGTGAATCAAGTCAGGGACTATACGAGCAGTACTTC

V: TRBV27
D: .
size: .
J: TRBJ1-6
CDR3: CASSLAGDGNSPLHF
DNA: TGTGCCAGCAGTTTAGCAGGGGACGGGAATTCACCCCTCCACTTT

V: TRBV21-1
D: .
size: .
J: TRBJ1-5
CDR3: CASSKVTGRDHDEPPQHF
DNA: TGTGCCAGCAGCAAAGTCACAGGGCGAGACCACGATGAGCCGCCCCAGCATTTT

V: TRBV2
D: .
size: .
J: TRBJ2-7
CDR3: CASSSTTEQYF
DNA: TGTGCCAGCAGTTCCACCACCGAGCAGTACTTC

V: TRBV7-9
D: .
size: few
J: TRBJ1-2
CDR3: CASTLSGTPDLYGYTF
DNA: TGTGCCAGCACCCTCTCCGGGACGCCTGACCTTTATGGCTACACCTTC

V: TRBV29-1
D: .
size: .
J: TRBJ1-1
CDR3: CSVEALKLTGESMTEAFF
DNA: TGCAGCGTTGAAGCTTTGAAACTGACAGGAGAATCTATGACTGAAGCTTTCTTT

V: TRBV25-1
D: .
size: .
J: TRBJ1-4
CDR3: CASSLGTFNEKLFF
DNA: TGTGCCAGCAGTTTAGGAACTTTTAATGAAAAACTGTTTTTT

V: TRBV19
D: .
size: .
J: TRBJ2-3
CDR3: CASNPDEAGKFDTQYF
DNA: TGTGCCAGTAATCCCGACGAGGCGGGGAAGTTTGATACGCAGTATTTT

V: TRBV5-8
D: .
size: .
J: TRBJ2-7
CDR3: CASSLPMIHYEQYF
DNA: TGTGCCAGCAGCTTACCCATGATTCACTACGAGCAGTACTTC

V: TRBV29-1
D: .
size: .
J: TRBJ1-5
CDR3: CSVGRSGNQPQHF
DNA: TGCAGCGTTGGAAGGTCTGGCAATCAGCCCCAGCATTTT

V: TRBV5-4
D: .
size: .
J: TRBJ1-2
CDR3: CASSFAVSDYGYTF
DNA: TGTGCCAGCAGCTTCGCAGTCTCGGACTATGGCTACACCTTC

V: TRBV4-2
D: TRBD2
size: .
J: TRBJ2-1
CDR3: CASSQGLADEQFF
DNA: TGTGCCAGCAGCCAAGGGCTAGCGGATGAGCAGTTCTTC

V: TRBV10-3
D: .
size: .
J: TRBJ1-1
CDR3: CAISESWDLNTEAFF
DNA: TGTGCCATCAGTGAGTCGTGGGACCTAAACACTGAAGCTTTCTTT

V: TRBV6-6
D: .
size: .
J: TRBJ1-1
CDR3: CASSFPGTLNTEAFF
DNA: TGTGCCAGCAGTTTTCCCGGGACACTGAACACTGAAGCTTTCTTT

V: TRBV27
D: TRBD1
size: .
J: TRBJ1-1
CDR3: CASSPYGQGGNTEAFF
DNA: TGTGCCAGCAGTCCTTACGGACAGGGCGGGAACACTGAAGCTTTCTTT

V: TRBV27
D: .
size: .
J: TRBJ1-5
CDR3: CASSSSTANQPQHF
DNA: TGTGCCAGCAGTTCATCAACAGCGAATCAGCCCCAGCATTTT

V: TRBV9
D: .
size: .
J: TRBJ2-1
CDR3: CASSVAGGAWDEQFF
DNA: TGTGCCAGCAGCGTAGCCGGGGGCGCCTGGGATGAGCAGTTCTTC

V: TRBV4-2
D: TRBD1
size: .
J: TRBJ2-3
CDR3: CASSEGAVLRGGTDTQYF
DNA: TGTGCCAGCAGCGAGGGGGCGGTATTGAGGGGAGGCACAGATACGCAGTATTTT

V: TRBV4-1
D: .
size: .
J: TRBJ2-7
CDR3: CASSQDIRPAYEQYF
DNA: TGCGCCAGCAGCCAGGACATCCGACCGGCCTACGAGCAGTACTTC

V: TRBV5-4
D: TRBD1
size: .
J: TRBJ2-7
CDR3: CASSSGTGDREQYF
DNA: TGTGCCAGCAGCTCCGGGACAGGTGATCGCGAGCAGTACTTC

V: TRBV9
D: TRBD2
size: .
J: TRBJ2-3
CDR3: CASSGGGRSTDTQYF
DNA: TGTGCCAGCAGCGGCGGGGGACGGAGCACAGATACGCAGTATTTT

V: TRBV19
D: .
size: .
J: TRBJ1-2
CDR3: CASSINRQVDGYTF
DNA: TGTGCCAGTAGTATAAATCGACAGGTGGACGGCTACACCTTC

V: TRBV27
D: TRBD2
size: once
J: TRBJ2-2
CDR3: CASSPPGGRHTGELFF
DNA: TGTGCCAGCAGCCCCCCGGGGGGGCGACACACCGGGGAGCTGTTTTTT

V: TRBV7-8
D: .
size: few
J: TRBJ2-1
CDR3: CASSLASIGNEQFF
DNA: TGTGCCAGCAGCTTAGCCTCCATCGGCAATGAGCAGTTCTTC

V: TRBV19
D: TRBD1
size: .
J: TRBJ1-1
CDR3: CASIMTGGNTEAFF
DNA: TGTGCCAGTATTATGACAGGGGGTAACACTGAAGCTTTCTTT

V: TRBV4-2
D: .
size: .
J: TRBJ2-2
CDR3: CASSPGDTGELFF
DNA: TGTGCCAGCAGCCCGGGAGACACCGGGGAGCTGTTTTTT

V: TRBV7-9
D: .
size: .
J: TRBJ1-5
CDR3: CASSLDLFNQPQHF
DNA: TGTGCCAGCAGCTTAGACTTATTCAATCAGCCCCAGCATTTT

V: TRBV7-6
D: .
size: .
J: TRBJ2-1
CDR3: CASSQGREQFF
DNA: TGTGCCAGCAGCCAGGGCCGAGAGCAGTTCTTC

V: TRBV6-4
D: .
size: .
J: TRBJ2-1
CDR3: CASSDPGALTNEQFF
DNA: TGTGCCAGCAGTGATCCCGGGGCCCTAACGAATGAGCAGTTCTTC

V: TRBV7-9
D: .
size: .
J: TRBJ1-1
CDR3: CASSPKEGLTNTEAFF
DNA: TGTGCCAGCAGCCCCAAGGAGGGTCTTACGAACACTGAAGCTTTCTTT

V: TRBV5-1
D: TRBD2
size: .
J: TRBJ2-3
CDR3: CASSLDGRGLTDTQYF
DNA: TGCGCCAGCAGCTTGGATGGGCGGGGGTTAACAGATACGCAGTATTTT

V: TRBV9
D: TRBD1
size: .
J: TRBJ2-7
CDR3: CASSARDRDYEQYF
DNA: TGTGCCAGCAGCGCCCGGGACAGAGACTACGAGCAGTACTTC

V: TRBV10-3
D: .
size: once
J: TRBJ1-1
CDR3: CAISDSDYEAFF
DNA: TGTGCCATCAGTGACAGCGACTATGAAGCTTTCTTT

V: TRBV4-2
D: .
size: .
J: TRBJ2-7
CDR3: CASSQDWGHEQYF
DNA: TGTGCCAGCAGCCAAGATTGGGGACACGAGCAGTACTTC

V: TRBV10-3
D: .
size: .
J: TRBJ2-1
CDR3: CAISEGGLNNEQFF
DNA: TGTGCCATCAGTGAGGGGGGGCTCAACAATGAGCAGTTCTTC

V: TRBV9
D: TRBD2
size: .
J: TRBJ2-3
CDR3: CASSVRSGGADPADTQYF
DNA: TGTGCCAGCAGCGTAAGAAGCGGGGGGGCCGATCCGGCAGATACGCAGTATTTT

V: TRBV5-6
D: .
size: .
J: TRBJ1-1
CDR3: CASSLAAGNREAFF
DNA: TGTGCCAGCAGCTTGGCCGCGGGGAATAGGGAAGCTTTCTTT

V: TRBV6-1
D: .
size: .
J: TRBJ2-7
CDR3: CASPKSESPTYEQYF
DNA: TGTGCCAGCCCCAAGAGCGAAAGTCCAACCTACGAGCAGTACTTC

V: TRBV7-8
D: .
size: .
J: TRBJ1-5
CDR3: CASSLWGRGYSNQPQHF
DNA: TGTGCCAGCAGCTTATGGGGCAGGGGTTATAGCAATCAGCCCCAGCATTTT

V: TRBV19
D: .
size: .
J: TRBJ1-4
CDR3: CASSMSGFAYEKLFF
DNA: TGTGCCAGTAGTATGTCGGGCTTCGCTTATGAAAAACTGTTTTTT

V: TRBV5-1
D: .
size: .
J: TRBJ1-1
CDR3: CASRYWELNTEAFF
DNA: TGCGCCAGCAGGTATTGGGAATTGAACACTGAAGCTTTCTTT